This T cell receptor beta chain was sequenced during a study of blood T cell repertoires in COVID-19. Looking at the study overall: Whether acute or convalescent, the COVID-19 samples came from the United States, Italy and Spain. PBMCs, B-cell-depleted T cells, or T cells were the source of the cDNA or gDNA that made up the material.

Germline CDR1 MNHEY, CDR2 SVGEGT. There are 16 residues in the CDR3. Between the trimmed V and J ends, which lost 4 bases and 1 base, there was a span of 13 bases. As processed by the authors: Amplification from reference gene primers served as the basis for estimated nucleated cell counts. TCRdb's table, derived via immunoSEQ multiplex PCR, lists solely in-frame clones and lacks some. That table gives V, J and clone size, and the DNA gave D and trimming. The sample has 140,000 to 150,000 clones; about 86% are singletons. The sequence was collected from a human donor in a cohort sampled during active COVID-19. The source material was peripheral blood. V and J are TRBV6-2 or TRBV6-3 and TRBJ2-2, with D perhaps matching TRBD2 (5 bases). CDR3 DNA sequence: TGTGCCAGCAGTTCCGGAGGTAGCGAGAACACCGGGGAGCTGTTTTTT. Protein: CASSSGGSENTGELFF.